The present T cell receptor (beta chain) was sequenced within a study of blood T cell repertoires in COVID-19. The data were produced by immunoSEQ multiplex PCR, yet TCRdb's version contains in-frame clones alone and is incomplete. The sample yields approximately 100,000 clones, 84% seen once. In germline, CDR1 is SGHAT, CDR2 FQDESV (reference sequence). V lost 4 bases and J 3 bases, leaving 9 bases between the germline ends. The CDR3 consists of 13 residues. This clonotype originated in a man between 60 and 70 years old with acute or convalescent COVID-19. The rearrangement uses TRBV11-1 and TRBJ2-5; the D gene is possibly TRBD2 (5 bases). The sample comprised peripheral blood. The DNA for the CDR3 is TGTGCCAGCAGCTGGACTGGTAAAGAGACCCAGTACTTC. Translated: CASSWTGKETQYF.